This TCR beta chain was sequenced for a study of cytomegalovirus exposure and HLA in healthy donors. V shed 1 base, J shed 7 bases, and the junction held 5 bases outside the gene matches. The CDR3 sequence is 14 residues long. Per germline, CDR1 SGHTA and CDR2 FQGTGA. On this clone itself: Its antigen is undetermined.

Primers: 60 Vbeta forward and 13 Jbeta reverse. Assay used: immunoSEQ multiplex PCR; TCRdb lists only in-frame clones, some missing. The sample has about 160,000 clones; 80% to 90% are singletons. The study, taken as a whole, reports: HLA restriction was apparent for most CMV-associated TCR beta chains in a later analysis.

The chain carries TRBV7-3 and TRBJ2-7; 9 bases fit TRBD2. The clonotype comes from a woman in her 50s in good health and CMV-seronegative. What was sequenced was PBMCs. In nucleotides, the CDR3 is TGTGCCAGCAGCTTAAGCGGGGGGGTAGGTGAGCAGTACTTC. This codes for CASSLSGGVGEQYF. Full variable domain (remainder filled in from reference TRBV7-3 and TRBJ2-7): GAGVSQTPSNKVTEKGKYVELRCDPISGHTALYWYRQSLGQGPEFLIYFQGTGAADDSGLPNDRFFAVRPEGSVSTLKIQRTERGDSAVYLCASSLSGGVGEQYFGPGTRLTVT.